The T cell receptor beta chain under discussion was sequenced for a study of T cell therapy after organ transplantation. Across the study: 20 to 29 weeks after therapy completion, long-term post-therapy blood was collected.

Concerning this clone: Its specificity is not known.

Time point described: 20-29 weeks after completion of therapy. TCRdb's copy holds only in-frame clones and misses some; the assay was immunoSEQ multiplex PCR. This sample has 17,000 or so clones, with roughly 87% found just once. V shed 4 bases and J shed 5 bases, with 18 bases lying between them. This CDR3 is built from 15 residues. Per the germline V gene, CDR1 is SEHNR and CDR2 is FQNEAQ (reference sequence). The sample in question was CD8+ T cells from blood, obtained after autologous CMV-specific T cell therapy. The V gene is TRBV7-9, the J gene TRBJ2-7, with D tentatively TRBD1 (6 bases). The clonotype comes from a human patient who had received a solid organ transplant and had CMV disease. Some T cells could come from the graft donor. CDR3 bases: TGTGCCAGCAGCTCGACTCAGGGGTCGGACAACGAGCAGTACTTC. It yields the protein CASSSTQGSDNEQYF.